This T cell receptor beta chain originates from a study of T-cell reconstitution after alpha-beta-depleted transplantation in children (dated by TCRdb to 2016 to 2018). About the full investigation: Using TCR repertoire profiling, the study quantitatively followed how T-cell immune reconstitution unfolded in children after TCRalphabeta/CD19-depleted allogeneic hematopoietic cell transplantation. The full study reports these points: Over subsequent months, a decline in hyperexpanded clone frequencies was noted, and after one year, T-cell counts and TCRbeta diversity were mostly ascribed to newly produced T cells. The high TCRbeta diversity at day 60 in some patients was ascribed to recipient T cells and intrathymic progenitors that had survived conditioning. Apparently early alphabetaT-cell count recovery about two months after transplant reportedly relied on only several hundred rapidly expanded clones derived from non-depleted graft cells.

The library was produced with PCR. Sequencing instrument: Illumina HiSeq 2500. To normalize quantification of the TCRbeta repertoire, the TCR libraries were built with molecular barcoding that relied on unique molecular identifiers. TCRdb reworked the public reads: Q25 trimming with fastp, MiXCR clone assembly, productive beta chains retained. Records with the same CDR3 protein are collapsed into one entry carrying the most frequent genes and DNA. The sample table lists a few hundred thousand distinct CDR3 sequences, 27% of them with a count of one. The ten largest account for about 35% of the sample. The V end loses 2 bases and the J end loses 4 bases, and a stretch of 13 bases separates them. Including the terminal cysteine and phenylalanine, the CDR3 comprises 15 residues. The sequence is cut down to CDR3 DNA, 45 bases in frame from base 1. The germline V gene gives CDR1 as SGHRS and CDR2 as YFSETQ.

In the case of this clonotype: Its antigen is currently not known. Per-nucleotide qualities are absent, and no much larger clonotype sits a single base away.

The treatment or condition label on this specimen signifies: allogeneic hematopoietic cell transplantation with graft depleted of TCRalphabeta T cells and CD19 B cells. The children who served as transplant recipients had been given grafts of TCRalphabeta/CD19-depleted allogeneic hematopoietic cells. Here the sequenced sample was PBMCs, taken before TCRalphabeta/CD19-depleted stem cell transplant. This receptor chain uses TRBV5-1 and TRBJ2-1; no D gene can be assigned with confidence. The source is a boy younger than two with Wiskott-Aldrich syndrome, due to receive a stem cell transplant. The DNA is TGCGCCAGCAGCTTTCTAGAAACCCCGTACAATGAGCAGTTCTTC. Its amino acids are CASSFLETPYNEQFF. The full variable domain, with segments outside the CDR3 supplied by the reference TRBV5-1 and TRBJ2-1 proteins, appears as KAGVTQTPRYLIKTRGQQVTLSCSPISGHRSVSWYQQTPGQGLQFLFEYFSETQRNKGNFPGRFSGRQFSNSRSEMNVSTLELGDSALYLCASSFLETPYNEQFFGPGTRLTVL.